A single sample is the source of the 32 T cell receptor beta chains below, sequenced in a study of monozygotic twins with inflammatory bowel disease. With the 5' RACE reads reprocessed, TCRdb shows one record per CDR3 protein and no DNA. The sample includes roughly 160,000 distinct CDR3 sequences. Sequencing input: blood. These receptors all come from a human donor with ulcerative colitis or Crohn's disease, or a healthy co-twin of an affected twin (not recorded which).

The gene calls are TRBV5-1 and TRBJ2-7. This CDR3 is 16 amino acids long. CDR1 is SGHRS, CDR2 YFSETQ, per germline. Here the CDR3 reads CASSLVRTSHHYEQYF.

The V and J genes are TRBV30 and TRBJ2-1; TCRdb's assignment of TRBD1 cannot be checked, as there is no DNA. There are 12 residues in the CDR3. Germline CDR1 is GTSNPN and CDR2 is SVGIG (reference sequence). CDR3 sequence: CAWSVLGDEQFF.

CDR3: CASSSMSLLGDTQYF. The rearrangement links TRBV7-9 to TRBJ2-3. The germline V gene encodes CDR1 SEHNR and CDR2 FQNEAQ (reference sequence). This CDR3 has 15 residues.

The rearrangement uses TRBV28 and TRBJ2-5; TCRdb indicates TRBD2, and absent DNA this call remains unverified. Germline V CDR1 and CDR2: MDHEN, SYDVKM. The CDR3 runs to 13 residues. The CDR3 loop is CASGGGGQETQYF.

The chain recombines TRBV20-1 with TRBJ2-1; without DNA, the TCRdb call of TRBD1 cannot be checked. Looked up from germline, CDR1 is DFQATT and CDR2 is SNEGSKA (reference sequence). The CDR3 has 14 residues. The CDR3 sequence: CSARRGGTGNEQFF.

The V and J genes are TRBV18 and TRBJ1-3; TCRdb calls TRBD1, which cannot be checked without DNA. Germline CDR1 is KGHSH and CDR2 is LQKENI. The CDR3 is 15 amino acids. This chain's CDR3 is CASSPSAGNGNTIYF.

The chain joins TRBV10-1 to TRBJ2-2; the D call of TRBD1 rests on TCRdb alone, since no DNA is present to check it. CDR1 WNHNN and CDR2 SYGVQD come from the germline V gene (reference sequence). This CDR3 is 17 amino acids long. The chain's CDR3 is CASSESLRQGYTGELFF.

The CDR3 is CASSFGAGGDTQYF. The chain employs TRBV7-2 and TRBJ2-3; TCRdb names TRBD2, which stays unverified in the absence of DNA. In germline, CDR1 is SGHTA, CDR2 FQGNSA. The CDR3 has 14 residues.

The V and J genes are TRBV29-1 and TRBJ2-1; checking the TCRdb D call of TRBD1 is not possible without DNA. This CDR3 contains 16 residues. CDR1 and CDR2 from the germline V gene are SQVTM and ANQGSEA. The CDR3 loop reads CSAPGADGSSYNEQFF.

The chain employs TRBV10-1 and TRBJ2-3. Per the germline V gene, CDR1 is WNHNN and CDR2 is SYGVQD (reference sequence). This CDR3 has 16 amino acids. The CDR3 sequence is CASSESSARSTDTQYF.

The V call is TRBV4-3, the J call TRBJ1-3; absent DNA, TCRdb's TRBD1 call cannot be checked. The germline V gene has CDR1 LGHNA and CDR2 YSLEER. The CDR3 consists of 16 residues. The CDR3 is CASSQAVGGPGNTIYF.

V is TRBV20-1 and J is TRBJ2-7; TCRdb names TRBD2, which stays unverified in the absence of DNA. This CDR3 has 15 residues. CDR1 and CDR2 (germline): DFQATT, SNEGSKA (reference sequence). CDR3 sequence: CSARDRGQGPYEQYF.

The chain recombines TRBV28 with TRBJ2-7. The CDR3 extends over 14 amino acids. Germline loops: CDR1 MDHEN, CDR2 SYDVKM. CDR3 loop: CASRSWLLSYEQYF.

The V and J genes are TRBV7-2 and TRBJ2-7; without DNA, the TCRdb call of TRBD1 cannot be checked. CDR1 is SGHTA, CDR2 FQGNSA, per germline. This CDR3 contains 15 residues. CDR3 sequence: CASSLIGRLSYEQYF. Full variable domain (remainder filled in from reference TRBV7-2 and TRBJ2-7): GAGVSQSPSNKVTEKGKDVELRCDPISGHTALYWYRQSLGQGLEFLIYFQGNSAPDKSGLPSDRFSAERTGGSVSTLTIQRTQQEDSAVYLCASSLIGRLSYEQYFGPGTRLTVT.

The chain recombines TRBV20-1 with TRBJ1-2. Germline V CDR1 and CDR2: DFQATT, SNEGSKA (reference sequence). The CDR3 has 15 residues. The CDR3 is CSASRNTGRGYGYTF.

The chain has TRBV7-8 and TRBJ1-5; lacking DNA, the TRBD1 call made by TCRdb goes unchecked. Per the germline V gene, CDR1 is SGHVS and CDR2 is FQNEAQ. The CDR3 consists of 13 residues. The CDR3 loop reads CASSPDRAQPQHF. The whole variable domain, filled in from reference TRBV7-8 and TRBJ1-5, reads GAGVSQSPRYKVAKRGQDVALRCDPISGHVSLFWYQQALGQGPEFLTYFQNEAQLDKSGLPSDRFFAERPEGSVSTLKIQRTQQEDSAVYLCASSPDRAQPQHFGDGTRLSIL.

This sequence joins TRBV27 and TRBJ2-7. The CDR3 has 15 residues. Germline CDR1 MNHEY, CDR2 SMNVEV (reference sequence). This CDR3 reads CASSLSGRISYEQYF.

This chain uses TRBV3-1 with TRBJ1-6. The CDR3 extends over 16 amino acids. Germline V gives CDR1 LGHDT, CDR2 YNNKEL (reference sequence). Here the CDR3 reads CASSPRQDSYNSPLHF.

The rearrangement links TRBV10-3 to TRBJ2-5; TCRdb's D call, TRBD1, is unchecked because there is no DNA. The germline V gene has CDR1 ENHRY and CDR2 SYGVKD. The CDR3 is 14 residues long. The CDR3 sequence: CAISSRDSQETQYF.

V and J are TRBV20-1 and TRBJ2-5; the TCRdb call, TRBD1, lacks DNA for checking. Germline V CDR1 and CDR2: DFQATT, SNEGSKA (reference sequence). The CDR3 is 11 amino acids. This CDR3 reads CSAQGEKTQYF.

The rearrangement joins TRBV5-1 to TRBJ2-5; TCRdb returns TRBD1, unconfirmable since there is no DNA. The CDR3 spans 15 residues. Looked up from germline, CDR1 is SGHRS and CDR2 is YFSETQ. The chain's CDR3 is CASKDLSARASTQYF.

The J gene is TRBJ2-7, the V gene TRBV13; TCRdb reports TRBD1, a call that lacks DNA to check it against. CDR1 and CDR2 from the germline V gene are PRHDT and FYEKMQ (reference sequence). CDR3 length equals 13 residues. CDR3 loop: CASAPGPWDEQYF.

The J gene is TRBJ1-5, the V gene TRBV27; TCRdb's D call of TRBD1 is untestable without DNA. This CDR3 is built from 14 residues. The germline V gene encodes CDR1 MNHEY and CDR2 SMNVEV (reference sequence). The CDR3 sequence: CASSLLGAKQPQHF.

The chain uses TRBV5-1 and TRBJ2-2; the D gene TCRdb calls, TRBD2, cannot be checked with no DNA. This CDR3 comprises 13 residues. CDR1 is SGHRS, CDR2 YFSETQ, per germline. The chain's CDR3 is CASSLQVLGELFF.

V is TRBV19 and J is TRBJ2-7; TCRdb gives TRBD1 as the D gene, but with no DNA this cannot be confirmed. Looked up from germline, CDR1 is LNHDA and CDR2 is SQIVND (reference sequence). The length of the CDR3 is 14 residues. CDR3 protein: CASSPRDGSYEQYF. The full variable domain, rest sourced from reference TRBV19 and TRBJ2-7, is DGGITQSPKYLFRKEGQNVTLSCEQNLNHDAMYWYRQDPGQGLRLIYYSQIVNDFQKGDIAEGYSVSREKKESFPLTVTSAQKNPTAFYLCASSPRDGSYEQYFGPGTRLTVT.

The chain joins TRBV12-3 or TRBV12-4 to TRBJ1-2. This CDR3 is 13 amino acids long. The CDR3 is CASILEGGYGYTF.

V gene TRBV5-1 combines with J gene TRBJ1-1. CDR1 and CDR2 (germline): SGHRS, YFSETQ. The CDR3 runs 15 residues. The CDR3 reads CASSREGTVNTEAFF. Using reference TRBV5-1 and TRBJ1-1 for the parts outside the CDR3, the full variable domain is KAGVTQTPRYLIKTRGQQVTLSCSPISGHRSVSWYQQTPGQGLQFLFEYFSETQRNKGNFPGRFSGRQFSNSRSEMNVSTLELGDSALYLCASSREGTVNTEAFFGQGTRLTVV.

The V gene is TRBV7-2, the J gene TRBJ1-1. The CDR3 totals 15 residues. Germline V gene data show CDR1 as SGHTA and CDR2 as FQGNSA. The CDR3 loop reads CASSLGGRLNTEAFF.

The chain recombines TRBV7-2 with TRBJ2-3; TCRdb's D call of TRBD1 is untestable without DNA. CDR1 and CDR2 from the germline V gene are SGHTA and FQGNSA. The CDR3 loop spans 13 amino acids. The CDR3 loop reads CASSSSTGGKQYF.

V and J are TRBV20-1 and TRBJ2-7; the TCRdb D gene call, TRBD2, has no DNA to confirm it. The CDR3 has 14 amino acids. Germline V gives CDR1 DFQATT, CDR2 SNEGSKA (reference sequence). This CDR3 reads CSARGLAGVYEQYF.

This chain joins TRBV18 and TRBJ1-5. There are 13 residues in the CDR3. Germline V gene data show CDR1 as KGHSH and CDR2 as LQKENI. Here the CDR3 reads CASTAGGNQPQHF.

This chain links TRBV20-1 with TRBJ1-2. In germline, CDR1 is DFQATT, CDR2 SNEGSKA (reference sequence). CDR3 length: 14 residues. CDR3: CSARPGSTLFGYTF.